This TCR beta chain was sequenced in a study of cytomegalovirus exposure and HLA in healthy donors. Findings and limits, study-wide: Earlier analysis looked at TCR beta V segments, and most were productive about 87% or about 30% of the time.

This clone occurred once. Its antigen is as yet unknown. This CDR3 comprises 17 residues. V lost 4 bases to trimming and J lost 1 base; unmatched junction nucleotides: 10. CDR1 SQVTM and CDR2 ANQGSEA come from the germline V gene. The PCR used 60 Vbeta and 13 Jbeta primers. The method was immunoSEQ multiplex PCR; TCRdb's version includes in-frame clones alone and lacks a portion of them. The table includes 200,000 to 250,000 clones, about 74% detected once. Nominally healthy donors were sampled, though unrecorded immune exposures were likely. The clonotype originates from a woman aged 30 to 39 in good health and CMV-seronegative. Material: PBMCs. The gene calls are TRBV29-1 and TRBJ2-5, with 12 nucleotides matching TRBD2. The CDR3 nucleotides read TGCAGCGTTGTAATGAGGCTAGCGGGAGGGTTCCAAGAGACCCAGTACTTC. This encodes CSVVMRLAGGFQETQYF.